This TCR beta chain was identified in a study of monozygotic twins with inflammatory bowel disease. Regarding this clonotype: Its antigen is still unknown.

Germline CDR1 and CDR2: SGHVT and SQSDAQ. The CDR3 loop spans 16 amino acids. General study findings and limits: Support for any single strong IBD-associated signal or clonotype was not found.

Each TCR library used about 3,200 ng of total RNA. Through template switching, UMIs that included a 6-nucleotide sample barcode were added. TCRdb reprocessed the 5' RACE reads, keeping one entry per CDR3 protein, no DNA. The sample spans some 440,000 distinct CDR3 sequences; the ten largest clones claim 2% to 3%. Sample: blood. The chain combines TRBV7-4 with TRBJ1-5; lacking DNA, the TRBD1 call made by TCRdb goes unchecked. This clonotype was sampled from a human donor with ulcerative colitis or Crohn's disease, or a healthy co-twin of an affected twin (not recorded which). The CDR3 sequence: CASSLVPGSSNQPQHF.